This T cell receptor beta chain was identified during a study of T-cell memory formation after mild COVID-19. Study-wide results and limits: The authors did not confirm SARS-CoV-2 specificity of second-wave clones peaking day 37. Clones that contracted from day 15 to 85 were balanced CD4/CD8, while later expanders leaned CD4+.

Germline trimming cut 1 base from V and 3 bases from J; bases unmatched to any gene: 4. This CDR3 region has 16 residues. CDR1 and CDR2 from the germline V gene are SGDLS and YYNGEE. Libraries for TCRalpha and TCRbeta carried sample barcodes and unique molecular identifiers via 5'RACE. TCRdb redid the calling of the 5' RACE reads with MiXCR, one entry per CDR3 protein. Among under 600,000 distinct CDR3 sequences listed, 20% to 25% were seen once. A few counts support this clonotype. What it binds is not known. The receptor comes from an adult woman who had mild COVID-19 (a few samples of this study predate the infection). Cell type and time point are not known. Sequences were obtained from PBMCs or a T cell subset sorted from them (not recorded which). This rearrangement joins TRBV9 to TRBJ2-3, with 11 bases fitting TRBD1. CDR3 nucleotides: TGTGCCAGCAGCGTATCCGGGACAGGGGGGACAGATACGCAGTATTTT. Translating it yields CASSVSGTGGTDTQYF.